Each of the 17 T cell receptor beta chains below was sequenced from the same sample in a study of T cells in women clearing cervical HPV infection (dated by TCRdb to between 2018 and 2020). Libraries were built with the immunoSEQ multiplex PCR assay. TCRdb re-hosts the immuneACCESS table, in-frame sequences only. Its copies lack some clones; in the studies checked, an unresolved V gene accounts for under half of them, and the cause for the rest is not known. The sample's records list about 32,000 clones. The top ten clonotypes cover around 6.6% of the sample. The sequenced sample was blood buffy coat. These receptors were collected from a woman aged 18 to 75 with a cervical HPV16 infection that either progressed to CIN3+ or cleared (not recorded which).

CDR3 DNA, as far as it was read: TGTGCCAGCAGTTCTGCCCCAGGGTTACAGACC. Translated: CASSSAPGLQT. The whole CDR3 protein reads CASSSAPGLQTQYF. The rearrangement joins TRBV27 to TRBJ2-5; a weak D match, TRBD1 (5 bases). The DNA ends 3 residues before the CDR3 does, and the rest of the CDR3 is filled in from the germline J gene. Germline CDR1 reads MNHEY; CDR2 reads SMNVEV (reference sequence). Trimming pared 4 bases from V and 6 bases from J, leaving 15 bases between. The CDR3 loop spans 14 amino acids.

Worth noting for this clone: With the read ending 3 residues before the CDR3 end, the germline J gene is used to fill in that end. The V and J genes are TRBV29-1 and TRBJ2-7; no clear D gene. This CDR3 contains 11 residues. Germline CDR1 and CDR2: SQVTM and ANQGSEA. V was cut by 3 bases and J by 3 bases, with 6 bases left in between. The CDR3 protein is CSVDSGYEQYF. Partial CDR3 DNA: TGCAGCGTTGACTCAGGCTACGAG.

Notes on this clone: The read terminates 3 residues ahead of where the CDR3 ends, so the germline J gene completes it. The chain uses TRBV28 and TRBJ1-4; 9 bases line up with TRBD1. Germline trimming cut 1 base from V and 1 base from J; bases unmatched to any gene: 16. Germline V lookup: CDR1 MDHEN, CDR2 SYDVKM. The CDR3 length is 21 residues. The CDR3 loop reads CASSLYLVPGQGLVTNEKLFF. The CDR3 DNA, read in part, is TGTGCCAGCAGTTTATACCTTGTCCCGGGACAGGGTTTGGTAACTAATGAAAAA.

About this clone: The missing CDR3 end, 3 residues past where the read stops, is filled in from the germline J gene. The genes are TRBV7-9 and TRBJ2-7, with D possibly being TRBD2 (6 bases). The V end was cut by 10 bases, the J end by 2 bases, with 18 bases between. The germline gives CDR1 SEHNR, CDR2 FQNEAQ (reference sequence). The CDR3 length is 14 residues. The sequenced CDR3 bases are TGTGCCACCGACCGGGACTTACATCCCTACGAG. Residues: CATDRDLHPYE. Given in full, the CDR3 is CATDRDLHPYEQYF.

Of note for this clone: The read ends 3 residues shy of where the CDR3 ends; the end is completed using the germline J gene. This chain links TRBV20-1 with TRBJ2-7, with D tentatively TRBD1 or TRBD2 (5 bases each). Germline lookup yields CDR1 DFQATT and CDR2 SNEGSKA (reference sequence). V lost 7 bases and J lost 2, with 21 bases in between. The CDR3 extends over 15 amino acids. This chain's CDR3 is CSVMEVKRGPYEQYF. The CDR3 DNA, read in part, is TGCAGTGTGATGGAGGTGAAGAGGGGTCCCTACGAG.

Comment on this clone: Read data end 3 residues before the CDR3 end; the end is taken from the germline J gene. The J gene is TRBJ1-1, the V gene TRBV19; D is undetermined. Germline V gene lookup returns CDR1 LNHDA and CDR2 SQIVND (reference sequence). The CDR3 consists of 14 residues. The V and J ends lost 7 bases and 1 base respectively, with 13 bases between them. The CDR3 bases that were read are TGTGCCAGTACCCCAATGGCAGGGAACACTGAA. The encoded protein is CASTPMAGNTE. The whole CDR3 is CASTPMAGNTEAFF.

Note on this clone: The read terminates 3 residues before the CDR3 end, so the remaining end is supplied by the germline J gene. This rearrangement joins TRBV23-1 to TRBJ2-1; TRBD2 aligns across 9 bases. TRBV23-1 belongs to the ORF category, with a function that is uncertain. CDR3 length: 19 amino acids. After removal of 3 bases from V and 0 bases from J, the junction contained 12 bases not matched to a gene. CDR3 sequence reads: CASSQRGASGEYSYNEQFF. The sequenced CDR3 bases are TGCGCCAGCAGTCAGAGAGGGGCTAGCGGGGAATACTCCTACAATGAG.

For this clone: The CDR3 end falls 3 residues outside the read, so it is completed with the germline J gene. The chain employs TRBV12-3 or TRBV12-4 and TRBJ2-2; no reliable D call. This CDR3 contains 15 residues. V was trimmed by 6 bases and J by 6 bases, leaving 17 bases between them. Incomplete CDR3 DNA: TGTGCCAGCAGGACCCTAGAGTGGCGCGCCGGGGAG. Its translation: CASRTLEWRAGE. The complete CDR3 protein is CASRTLEWRAGELFF.

For this clone: The read comes to an end 3 residues before the CDR3 does, leaving the germline J gene to fill in the end. This chain links TRBV7-2 with TRBJ2-5, with D possibly being TRBD2 (6 bases). Germline CDR1 reads SGHTA; CDR2 reads FQGNSA. The V end lost 1 base, the J end lost 5 bases, and 11 bases lay between the germline ends. The CDR3 loop spans 14 amino acids. The sequenced part of the CDR3 DNA is TGTGCCAGCAGCTTAGATCGGGGGAGCGAGACC. Protein product: CASSLDRGSET. The entire CDR3 reads CASSLDRGSETQYF. Full variable domain (missing parts from reference TRBV7-2 and TRBJ2-5): GAGVSQSPSNKVTEKGKDVELRCDPISGHTALYWYRQSLGQGLEFLIYFQGNSAPDKSGLPSDRFSAERTGGSVSTLTIQRTQQEDSAVYLCASSLDRGSETQYFGPGTRLLVL.

CDR3 DNA, as far as it was read: TGTGCCAGCAGCTACAGTTCGACAGCTACCTACGAG. Amino acids: CASSYSSTATYE. The whole CDR3 reads CASSYSSTATYEQYF. The chain uses TRBV7-9 and TRBJ2-7; TRBD1 might be the D (5 bases). The CDR3 end is not reached by the read, which stops 3 residues before it; the germline J gene fills it in. Trimming took 4 bases from V and 2 from J, leaving 15 bases between them. The CDR3 is 15 amino acids. Germline V gene lookup returns CDR1 SEHNR and CDR2 FQNEAQ (reference sequence).

With respect to this clone: The sequenced fragment ends 3 residues before the CDR3 boundary, so the rest is inferred from the germline J gene. V and J are TRBV5-1 and TRBJ1-1; tentatively, D is TRBD1 (6 bases). The CDR3 length is 16 residues. V shed 1 base and J shed 4 bases, with 17 bases lying between them. Germline V gives CDR1 SGHRS, CDR2 YFSETQ. Partial CDR3 DNA: TGCGCCAGCAGCTTGAGGGCAGGGGCTAGAGGCACTGAA. It encodes CASSLRAGARGTE. The complete CDR3 sequence is CASSLRAGARGTEAFF.

As for this clone: Sequencing ends 3 residues short of the CDR3 end; the germline J gene provides the rest. The chain joins TRBV5-1 to TRBJ2-1; 12 nucleotides align to TRBD2. CDR3 size: 16 residues. The V segment lost 5 bases and the J segment 4 bases; nucleotides outside the gene matches: 7. The germline V gene has CDR1 SGHRS and CDR2 YFSETQ. The CDR3 bases that were read are TGCGCCAGCAGACAACTGACTAGCGGGGGATACAATGAG. Protein: CASRQLTSGGYNE. The full CDR3 is CASRQLTSGGYNEQFF. Drawing the rest from reference TRBV5-1 and TRBJ2-1, the complete variable domain is KAGVTQTPRYLIKTRGQQVTLSCSPISGHRSVSWYQQTPGQGLQFLFEYFSETQRNKGNFPGRFSGRQFSNSRSEMNVSTLELGDSALYLCASRQLTSGGYNEQFFGPGTRLTVL.

Concerning this clone itself: Read coverage stops 3 residues before the CDR3 terminus; the germline J gene supplies the remainder. The chain employs TRBV12-3 or TRBV12-4 and TRBJ1-1, with D uncertain. V was cut by 3 bases and J by 4 bases, with 9 bases left in between. This CDR3 is 13 amino acids long. CDR3 DNA (partial): TGTGCCAGCAGTTTCGGGGTCAGCACTGAA. Translation: CASSFGVSTE. Given in full, the CDR3 is CASSFGVSTEAFF.

The CDR3 is CASKLGDFSTDTQYF. The DNA read from the CDR3 is TGTGCCTCAAAGTTAGGGGACTTCTCCACAGATACG. The chain uses TRBV7-9 and TRBJ2-3, with a weak D call TRBD2 (6 bases). From the germline J gene comes the end of the CDR3, since the read stops 3 residues before it. The CDR3 covers 15 residues. Trimming took 11 bases from V and 2 from J, leaving 20 bases between them. Germline V gene lookup returns CDR1 SEHNR and CDR2 FQNEAQ (reference sequence). Full variable domain (missing parts from reference TRBV7-9 and TRBJ2-3): DTGVSQNPRHKITKRGQNVTFRCDPISEHNRLYWYRQTLGQGPEFLTYFQNEAQLEKSRLLSDRFSAERPKGSFSTLEIQRTEQGDSAMYLCASKLGDFSTDTQYFGPGTRLTVL.

On this clone: From the germline J gene comes the end of the CDR3, since the read stops 3 residues before it. The rearrangement links TRBV7-8 to TRBJ2-7, with 8 bases that match TRBD1. In germline, CDR1 is SGHVS, CDR2 FQNEAQ. J gave up 3 bases and V 4 bases, and 2 bases lay outside the gene matches. The CDR3 contains 13 residues. The CDR3 sequence is CASSSDRGYEQYF. CDR3 bases read: TGTGCCAGCAGCTCCGACAGGGGCTACGAG. Filled out from reference TRBV7-8 and TRBJ2-7, the complete variable domain reads GAGVSQSPRYKVAKRGQDVALRCDPISGHVSLFWYQQALGQGPEFLTYFQNEAQLDKSGLPSDRFFAERPEGSVSTLKIQRTQQEDSAVYLCASSSDRGYEQYFGPGTRLTVT.

Comments on this clone: The read comes to an end 3 residues before the CDR3 does, leaving the germline J gene to fill in the end. The V call is TRBV7-2, the J call TRBJ2-1; 8 nucleotides line up with TRBD2. Germline V gene data show CDR1 as SGHTA and CDR2 as FQGNSA. The CDR3 totals 15 residues. J was trimmed by 7 bases and V by 6 bases; bases with no gene match: 11. CDR3 residues: CASRGGVAGSNEQFF. CDR3 DNA (partial): TGTGCCAGCAGGGGCGGGGTAGCGGGGTCGAATGAG.

A note on this clone: The read halts 3 residues ahead of the CDR3 end, with the missing end drawn from the germline J gene. The rearrangement links TRBV29-1 to TRBJ1-5; D might be TRBD1 (5 bases). V lost 0 bases and J lost 8, with 11 bases in between. The germline V gene has CDR1 SQVTM and CDR2 ANQGSEA. The CDR3 totals 13 residues. CDR3 bases read: TGCAGCGTTGAAGAGACATGGGGGGAGCCC. This translates into CSVEETWGEP. The whole CDR3 sequence is CSVEETWGEPQHF. Variable domain in full (rest from reference TRBV29-1 and TRBJ1-5): SAVISQKPSRDICQRGTSLTIQCQVDSQVTMMFWYRQQPGQSLTLIATANQGSEATYESGFVIDKFPISRPNLTFSTLTVSNMSPEDSSIYLCSVEETWGEPQHFGDGTRLSIL.